This TCR beta chain was identified in a study of T-cell reconstitution after alpha-beta-depleted transplantation in children. General study results and limits: Reportedly, only several hundred clones from non-depleted graft cells drove alpha-beta T-cell counts at about two months.

This clonotype was detected ten times or more. Antigen: not known. Using unique molecular identifiers, the investigators prepared the TCRbeta library. TCRdb called the PCR reads again in MiXCR, with one record for every CDR3 protein. The repertoire has around 580,000 distinct CDR3 sequences, more than 20% of them found once; the top ten carry roughly an eighth. Trimming took 7 bases from V and 8 from J, leaving 21 bases between them. This CDR3 spans 14 amino acids. The germline gives CDR1 DFQATT, CDR2 SNEGSKA (reference sequence). The sample in question was PBMCs, mostly from graft donor cells, obtained 360 days after TCRalphabeta/CD19-depleted stem cell transplant. This receptor was identified in a boy in the first two years of life who had a stem cell transplant for acute myeloid leukemia, so the T cells may come from the graft donor. The chain combines TRBV20-1 with TRBJ2-4; a weak D match, TRBD1 (6 bases). DNA of the CDR3: TGCAGTGTCCTCTCGGTCAGGGGATGGGACATTCAGTACTTC. Translated: CSVLSVRGWDIQYF.